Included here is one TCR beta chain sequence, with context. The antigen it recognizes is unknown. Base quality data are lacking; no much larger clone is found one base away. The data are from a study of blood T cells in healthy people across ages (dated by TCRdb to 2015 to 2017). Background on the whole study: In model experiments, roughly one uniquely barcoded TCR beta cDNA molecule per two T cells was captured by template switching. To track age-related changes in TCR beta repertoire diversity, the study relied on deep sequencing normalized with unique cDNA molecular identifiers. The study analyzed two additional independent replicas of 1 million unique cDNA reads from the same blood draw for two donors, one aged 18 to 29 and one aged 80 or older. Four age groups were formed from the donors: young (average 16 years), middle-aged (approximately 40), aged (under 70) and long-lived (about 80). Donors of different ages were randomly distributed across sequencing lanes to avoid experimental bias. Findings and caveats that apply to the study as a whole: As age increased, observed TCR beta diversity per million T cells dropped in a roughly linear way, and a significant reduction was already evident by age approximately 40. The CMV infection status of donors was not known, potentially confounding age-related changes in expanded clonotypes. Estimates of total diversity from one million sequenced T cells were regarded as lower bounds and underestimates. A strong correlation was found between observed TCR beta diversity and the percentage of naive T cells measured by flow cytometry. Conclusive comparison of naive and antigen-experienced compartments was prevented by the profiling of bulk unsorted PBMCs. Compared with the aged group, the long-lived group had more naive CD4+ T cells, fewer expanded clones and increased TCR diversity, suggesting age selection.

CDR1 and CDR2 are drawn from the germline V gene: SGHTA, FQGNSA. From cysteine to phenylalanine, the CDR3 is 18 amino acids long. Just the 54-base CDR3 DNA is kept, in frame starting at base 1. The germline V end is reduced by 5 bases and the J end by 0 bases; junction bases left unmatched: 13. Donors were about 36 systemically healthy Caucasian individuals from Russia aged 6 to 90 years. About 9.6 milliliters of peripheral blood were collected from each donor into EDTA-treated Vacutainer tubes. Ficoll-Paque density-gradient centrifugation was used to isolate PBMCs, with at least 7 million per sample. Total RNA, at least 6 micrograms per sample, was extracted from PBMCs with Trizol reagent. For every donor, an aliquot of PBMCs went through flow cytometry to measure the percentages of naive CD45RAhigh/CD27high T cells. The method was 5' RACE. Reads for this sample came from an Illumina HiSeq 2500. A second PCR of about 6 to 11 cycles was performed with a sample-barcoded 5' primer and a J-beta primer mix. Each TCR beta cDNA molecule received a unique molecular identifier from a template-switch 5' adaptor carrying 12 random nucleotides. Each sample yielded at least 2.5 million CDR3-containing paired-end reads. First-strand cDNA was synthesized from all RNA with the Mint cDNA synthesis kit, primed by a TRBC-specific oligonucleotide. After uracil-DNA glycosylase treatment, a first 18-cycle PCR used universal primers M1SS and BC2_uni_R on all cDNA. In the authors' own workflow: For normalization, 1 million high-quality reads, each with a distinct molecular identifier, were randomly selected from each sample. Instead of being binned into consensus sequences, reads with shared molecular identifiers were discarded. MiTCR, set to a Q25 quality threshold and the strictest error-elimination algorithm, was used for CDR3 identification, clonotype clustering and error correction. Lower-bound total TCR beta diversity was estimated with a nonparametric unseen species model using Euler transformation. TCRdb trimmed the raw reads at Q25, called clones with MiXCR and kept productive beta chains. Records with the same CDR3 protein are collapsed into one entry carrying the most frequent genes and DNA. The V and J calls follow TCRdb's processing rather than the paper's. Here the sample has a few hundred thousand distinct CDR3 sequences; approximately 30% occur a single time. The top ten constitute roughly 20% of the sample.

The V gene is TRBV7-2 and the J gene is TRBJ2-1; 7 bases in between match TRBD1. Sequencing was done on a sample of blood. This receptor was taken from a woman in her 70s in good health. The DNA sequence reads TGTGCCAGCAGCATAAAAGATTCGGGACAGATCTCCTACAATGAGCAGTTCTTC. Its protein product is CASSIKDSGQISYNEQFF.